Following are 6 T cell receptor beta chains from one sample sequenced in a study of T cells after yellow fever vaccination (dated by TCRdb to between 2019 and 2020). The treatment or condition label of this sample denotes: live attenuated yellow fever vaccine strain. The library was prepared using 5' RACE. Instrument used: Illumina NovaSeq 6000. In-frame beta chains were kept once TCRdb had trimmed the public reads at Q25 with fastp and called clones with MiXCR. All rows with the same CDR3 protein become a single entry with the most common DNA and genes. The sample table holds about 220,000 distinct CDR3 sequences, of which about 3% were seen once. Jointly, the top ten make up roughly 3.2% of the sample. Sample: CD4+ T cells sorted from PBMCs, taken 10 days after the yellow fever booster vaccination. The receptors originated from a man younger than 35 who received the YFV17D yellow fever vaccine.

The chain uses TRBV13 and TRBJ1-2; D gene ambiguous. Germline V gene sequence: CDR1 PRHDT, CDR2 FYEKMQ (reference sequence). The CDR3 totals 13 residues. Trimming pared 5 bases from V and 4 bases from J, leaving 11 bases between. The DNA of the CDR3 is TGTGCCAGCAGCCCGGACCGCACCTATGGCTACACCTTC. Translating it yields CASSPDRTYGYTF.

This clonotype was found a few times. The genes are TRBV18 and TRBJ2-3; no reliable D call. Trimming stripped 2 bases from V and 5 bases from J, with 2 bases between. Germline V gives CDR1 KGHSH, CDR2 LQKENI. CDR3 length: 11 amino acids. CDR3 protein: CASSPKDTQYF. DNA for the CDR3: TGTGCCAGCTCACCAAAAGATACGCAGTATTTT.

This clonotype was observed a handful of times. V gene TRBV9 combines with J gene TRBJ2-1; 10 bases agree with TRBD2. The CDR3 consists of 16 residues. CDR1 SGDLS and CDR2 YYNGEE come from the germline V gene. After removal of 0 bases from V and 9 bases from J, the junction contained 9 bases not matched to a gene. Here the CDR3 DNA reads TGTGCCAGCAGCGTAGGGGGGGGCACTAGCGGGGTTGAGCAGTTCTTC. Encoded protein: CASSVGGGTSGVEQFF.

This chain uses TRBV24-1 with TRBJ1-2, with 10 positions matching TRBD1. Trimming at V came to 2 bases and at J to 7 bases, leaving 9 bases not matched to a gene. The CDR3 extends over 16 amino acids. Germline V gene data show CDR1 as KGHDR and CDR2 as SFDVKD. This chain's CDR3 is CATSDSRTGGFGGYTF. In DNA, the CDR3 is TGTGCCACCAGTGATTCTCGGACAGGGGGATTTGGTGGCTACACCTTC.

A remark on this clonotype: Since a much larger clone is just one base distant, this may be a read error. CDR3 bases: TGTGCCACGGCGAGGGTGAACACTGAAGCTTTCTTT. Amino acids: CATARVNTEAFF. The chain recombines TRBV24-1 with TRBJ1-1; D is uncertain. Looked up from germline, CDR1 is KGHDR and CDR2 is SFDVKD. Trimming cost V 10 bases and J 0 bases, with 8 bases left between them. The CDR3 runs 12 residues.

The genes are TRBV3-1 and TRBJ1-1; the D gene is possibly TRBD1 (6 bases). Trimming took off 0 bases at V and 4 bases at J, with 9 bases between the two ends. Germline loops: CDR1 LGHDT, CDR2 YNNKEL (reference sequence). This CDR3 is 14 amino acids long. This chain's CDR3 is CASSQDQGGTEAFF. For the CDR3, the DNA is TGTGCCAGCAGCCAAGATCAAGGGGGCACTGAAGCTTTCTTT.